What follows is one T cell receptor (beta chain) and its context. Repertoires were generated with immunoSEQ multiplex PCR, while TCRdb's copy carries only in-frame clones and drops some. The sample records more than 150,000 clones, about 87% being singletons. This sample was included in a study of radiation and T cells in renal cell carcinoma. Sample time point: blood 2 weeks post-SBRT. Treatment meaning: 15 Gy SBRT to primary tumor, nephrectomy 4 weeks later. This CDR3 comprises 15 residues. V lost 3 bases, J lost 0 bases, and 2 bases stayed unmatched. The germline V gene has CDR1 SNHLY and CDR2 FYNNEI.

The chain carries TRBV2 and TRBJ2-3; TRBD2 agrees at 8 bases. The sample was blood, taken from a patient whose treatment included radiotherapy and nephrectomy. This receptor was taken from a woman aged 50 to 65 with renal cell carcinoma. The CDR3 nucleotides are TGTGCCAGCAGTGAGGGGACTAGTAGCACAGATACGCAGTATTTT. Its protein is CASSEGTSSTDTQYF.